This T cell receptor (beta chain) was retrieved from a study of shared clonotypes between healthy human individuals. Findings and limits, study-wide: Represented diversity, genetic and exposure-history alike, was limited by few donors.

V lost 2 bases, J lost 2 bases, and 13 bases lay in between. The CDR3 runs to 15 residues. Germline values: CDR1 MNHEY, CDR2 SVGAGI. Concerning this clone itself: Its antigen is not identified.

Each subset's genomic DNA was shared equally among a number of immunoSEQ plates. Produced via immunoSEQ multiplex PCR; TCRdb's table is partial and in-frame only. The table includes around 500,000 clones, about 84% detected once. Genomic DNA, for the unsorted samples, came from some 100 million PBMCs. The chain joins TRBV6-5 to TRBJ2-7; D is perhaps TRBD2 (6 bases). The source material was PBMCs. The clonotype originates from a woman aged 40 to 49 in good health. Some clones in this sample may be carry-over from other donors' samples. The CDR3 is CASSYERLGPYEQYF. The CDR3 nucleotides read TGTGCCAGCAGTTACGAGAGACTAGGCCCCTACGAGCAGTACTTC.